This entry lists 10 T cell receptor beta chains sequenced from one sample in a study of cytomegalovirus exposure and HLA in healthy donors. The PCR made use of 60 Vbeta and 13 Jbeta primers. Method: immunoSEQ multiplex PCR; TCRdb's copy keeps in-frame clones and lacks some. The sample carries roughly 130,000 clones, approximately 82% recorded once. The specimen was PBMCs. Receptors originate from a boy aged 2-15 years in good health and CMV-seronegative.

V is TRBV5-1 and J is TRBJ2-1; the match to TRBD1 covers 7 bases. The CDR3 contains 13 residues. The germline CDR1 and CDR2 sequences are SGHRS and YFSETQ. After removal of 4 bases from V and 8 bases from J, the junction contained 6 bases not matched to a gene. The CDR3 loop reads CASSGSGGHEQFF. The CDR3 region has the DNA TGCGCCAGCAGCGGATCAGGGGGTCATGAGCAGTTCTTC. Variable domain in full (rest from reference TRBV5-1 and TRBJ2-1): KAGVTQTPRYLIKTRGQQVTLSCSPISGHRSVSWYQQTPGQGLQFLFEYFSETQRNKGNFPGRFSGRQFSNSRSEMNVSTLELGDSALYLCASSGSGGHEQFFGPGTRLTVL.

This clone was seen a few times. The chain employs TRBV30 and TRBJ1-2; D may be TRBD1 (6 bases). CDR1 and CDR2 from the germline V gene are GTSNPN and SVGIG (reference sequence). The V end lost 0 bases, the J end lost 6 bases, and 11 bases lay between the germline ends. CDR3 size: 13 residues. Here the CDR3 reads CAWSVGGANGYTF. The CDR3 DNA follows: TGTGCCTGGAGTGTTGGGGGCGCGAATGGCTACACCTTC.

The chain employs TRBV5-1 and TRBJ2-5; 11 bases match TRBD2. CDR1 is SGHRS and CDR2 is YFSETQ in the germline V gene. There are 16 residues in the CDR3. V shed 3 bases and J 0 bases; nucleotides not matched to a gene: 4. The CDR3 DNA is TGCGCCAGCAGCTCCATAGCGGGGGGGTACCAAGAGACCCAGTACTTC. Amino acid sequence: CASSSIAGGYQETQYF.

The chain couples TRBV6-1 to TRBJ1-2, with a possible D match to TRBD1 (5 bases). Trimming pared 1 base from V and 7 bases from J, leaving 10 bases between. The CDR3 has 13 residues. Looked up from germline, CDR1 is MNHNS and CDR2 is SASEGT. The CDR3 spells CASSEVAGFGYTF. The CDR3 DNA follows: TGTGCCAGCAGTGAAGTGGCAGGGTTTGGCTACACCTTC.

This clone was seen a single time. The rearrangement links TRBV19 to TRBJ1-1; D gene uncertain. V dropped 1 base and J dropped 4 bases, with 10 bases sitting between them. Germline-derived CDR1 and CDR2 are LNHDA and SQIVND (reference sequence). The CDR3 extends over 14 amino acids. CDR3 in DNA: TGTGCCAGTAGTATAGCGGAGGGTGGCACTGAAGCTTTCTTT. Amino acid sequence: CASSIAEGGTEAFF.

The chain combines TRBV9 with TRBJ2-5; 7 bases are shared with TRBD2. CDR1 and CDR2 from the germline V gene are SGDLS and YYNGEE. The CDR3 covers 15 residues. J gave up 2 bases and V 0 bases, and 4 bases lay outside the gene matches. The CDR3 bases are TGTGCCAGCAGCGTAGCAACGGGGGGTCAAGAGACCCAGTACTTC. Its translation: CASSVATGGQETQYF.

Notes on this clone: A read error is likely, as this CDR3 ends without the conserved phenylalanine or tryptophan. The genes are TRBV23-1 and TRBJ1-5; D is possibly TRBD1 (6 bases). TRBV23-1 is assigned to the ORF class and has an uncertain function. CDR3 length: 14 amino acids. Trimming took 9 bases from V and 5 from J, leaving 17 bases between them. CDR3 in amino acids: CASRKGEMDQPQHL. DNA for the CDR3: TGCGCCAGTAGAAAGGGGGAAATGGATCAGCCCCAGCATCTT.

The chain couples TRBV19 to TRBJ2-7; 9 positions agree with TRBD1. From germline, CDR1 is LNHDA and CDR2 SQIVND (reference sequence). This CDR3 has 15 residues. Losses at the gene ends were 5 bases for V and 3 bases for J; bases not matched to a gene: 8. As DNA, the CDR3 is TGTGCCAGTAGTGAAAGGGACAGGGACCTCTACGAGCAGTACTTC. Translation: CASSERDRDLYEQYF. The whole variable domain, filled in from reference TRBV19 and TRBJ2-7, reads DGGITQSPKYLFRKEGQNVTLSCEQNLNHDAMYWYRQDPGQGLRLIYYSQIVNDFQKGDIAEGYSVSREKKESFPLTVTSAQKNPTAFYLCASSERDRDLYEQYFGPGTRLTVT.

The V and J genes are TRBV2 and TRBJ1-5; 10 bases line up with TRBD1. The germline gives CDR1 SNHLY, CDR2 FYNNEI. The CDR3 runs 15 residues. V lost 6 bases, J lost 9 bases, and 11 bases stayed unmatched. The CDR3 sequence is CASRIGTGEFRPQHF. The CDR3 DNA follows: TGTGCCAGCAGGATTGGGACAGGGGAATTTCGGCCCCAGCATTTT.

J is TRBJ2-1 and V is TRBV5-1; unclear D gene. V shed 2 bases and J shed 1 base, with 10 bases lying between them. The germline V gene has CDR1 SGHRS and CDR2 YFSETQ. The CDR3 runs to 15 residues. The DNA for the CDR3 is TGCGCCAGCAGCTTATTCAAGCGATCCTACAATGAGCAGTTCTTC. Translated, it gives CASSLFKRSYNEQFF.